The rows below give T cell receptor beta chains drawn from one sample of a study of PD-1 blockade in mismatch repair-deficient tumors. TCRdb keeps only in-frame clones here, not all; method: immunoSEQ multiplex PCR. The sample has tens of thousands of clones; 65% to 85% are singletons. The input for sequencing was peripheral blood, taken 12 weeks after starting pembrolizumab. The receptor set was obtained from an adult with mismatch repair-deficient cancer. The CDR3 runs from the conserved cysteine through the conserved F or W. The D gene is left open where the match is weak. Some rows mark clone size as missing; the rest say once, few, many or name a class of expanded clone.

clone_size j_call v_call d_call cdr3_aa cdr3_nt
. TRBJ1-1 TRBV7-6 . CASSLTGGVTEAFF TGTGCCAGCAGCTTAACTGGTGGGGTCACTGAAGCTTTCTTT
. TRBJ2-3 TRBV25-1 . CASSDAPRIRADTQYF TGTGCCAGCAGTGATGCCCCTCGGATTAGAGCAGATACGCAGTATTTT
. TRBJ2-3 TRBV5-6 . CASSPPPDTQYF TGTGCCAGCAGCCCCCCGCCAGATACGCAGTATTTT
. TRBJ2-3 TRBV10-3 . CAISGEVDTQYF TGTGCCATCAGTGGAGAGGTAGATACGCAGTATTTT
. TRBJ1-4 TRBV6-6 TRBD1 CASSDGDRGEKLFF TGTGCCAGCAGCGACGGGGACAGGGGCGAAAAACTGTTTTTT
once TRBJ2-7 TRBV13 TRBD2 CASSGRTDTSGRSRSYEQYF TGTGCCAGCAGCGGACGGACGGATACTAGCGGGAGGTCCCGCTCCTACGAGCAGTACTTC
. TRBJ2-7 TRBV7-2 . CASSLDGTSLAYEQYF TGTGCCAGCAGCTTGGATGGGACTTCCTTGGCCTACGAGCAGTACTTC
. TRBJ1-4 TRBV2 . CASNQGATNEKLFF TGTGCCAGCAACCAGGGTGCAACTAATGAAAAACTGTTTTTT
once TRBJ1-1 TRBV5-1 . CASSLATGFTEAFF TGCGCCAGCAGCTTGGCCACGGGATTCACTGAAGCTTTCTTT
. TRBJ1-5 TRBV7-2 . CASSLGYGNQPQHF TGTGCCAGCAGCTTAGGTTACGGGAATCAGCCCCAGCATTTT
. TRBJ2-7 TRBV21-1 . CASSYGQGEQYF TGTGCCAGCAGTTATGGCCAGGGCGAGCAGTACTTC
. TRBJ2-2 TRBV27 . CASSYWPRRTGELFF TGTGCCAGCAGTTATTGGCCCCGGCGAACCGGGGAGCTGTTTTTT
. TRBJ2-1 TRBV29-1 . CSVRTTNEQFF TGCAGCGTGAGGACCACGAATGAGCAGTTCTTC
few TRBJ2-7 TRBV14 . CASSSGTAGLEQYF TGTGCCAGCAGCTCCGGGACCGCGGGCTTGGAGCAGTACTTC
. TRBJ1-2 TRBV28 . CASRRGGSNYGYTF TGTGCCAGCAGACGAGGAGGTTCTAACTATGGCTACACCTTC
. TRBJ2-7 TRBV13 TRBD2 CASSRKAGLAALSYEQYF TGTGCCAGCAGCAGAAAGGCCGGACTAGCGGCACTCTCCTACGAGCAGTACTTC
. TRBJ2-7 TRBV7-2 . CASSIQRAYEQYF TGTGCCAGCAGCATACAGAGAGCCTACGAGCAGTACTTC
. TRBJ2-2 TRBV5-6 . CASSSGGRRAGELFF TGTGCCAGCAGCTCCGGGGGAAGGAGGGCCGGGGAGCTGTTTTTT
. TRBJ2-3 TRBV2 . CASSERAPDTDTQYF TGTGCCAGCAGTGAAAGGGCACCAGATACAGATACGCAGTATTTT
medium-sized TRBJ1-2 TRBV5-6 . CASSLSLLDGYTF TGTGCCAGCAGCTTGAGCTTACTCGATGGCTACACCTTC
once TRBJ1-5 TRBV27 TRBD1 CASSTGQGASRGQPQHF TGTGCCAGCAGTACAGGACAGGGGGCAAGTAGGGGTCAGCCCCAGCATTTT
. TRBJ1-1 TRBV10-2 TRBD1 CASSEMNYLTGTASNTEAFF TGCGCCAGCAGTGAGATGAACTACCTAACCGGGACAGCCTCGAACACTGAAGCTTTCTTT
. TRBJ2-7 TRBV10-2 TRBD2 CASSEVRLAGFYEQYF TGCGCCAGCAGTGAGGTTCGACTAGCGGGATTTTACGAGCAGTACTTC
. TRBJ1-2 TRBV29-1 . CSVDTSWTAHGYTF TGCAGCGTTGATACCTCATGGACAGCTCATGGCTACACCTTC
. TRBJ2-5 TRBV9 . CASSWTGGETQYF TGTGCCAGCAGCTGGACAGGAGGGGAGACCCAGTACTTC
. TRBJ1-4 TRBV6-5 . CASSEQGPYEKLFF TGTGCCAGCAGTGAACAGGGTCCCTACGAAAAACTGTTTTTT
. TRBJ1-5 TRBV19 . CASRPGRSNQPQHF TGTGCCAGTAGACCGGGACGTTCGAATCAGCCCCAGCATTTT
. TRBJ2-6 TRBV19 TRBD1 CASSSSGGATGANVLTF TGTGCCAGTAGTAGTTCAGGGGGCGCGACTGGGGCCAACGTCCTGACTTTC
. TRBJ2-1 TRBV5-5 TRBD2 CASSQTSASFYNEQFF TGTGCCAGCAGTCAGACTAGCGCCTCCTTCTACAATGAGCAGTTCTTC
. TRBJ2-2 TRBV5-4 TRBD1 CASSRDRGAGELFF TGTGCCAGCAGCCGAGACAGGGGAGCCGGGGAGCTGTTTTTT
. TRBJ2-1 TRBV6-1 TRBD2 CASSDPHSRPSGRGYNEQFF TGTGCCAGCAGTGATCCACATAGCCGTCCGAGCGGGAGAGGCTACAATGAGCAGTTCTTC
once TRBJ2-2 TRBV7-3 TRBD2 CASSPGTSTGELFF TGTGCCAGCAGCCCCGGGACTAGCACCGGGGAGCTGTTTTTT
. TRBJ2-1 TRBV4-3 TRBD2 CASSPGLAGGGNNEQFF TGCGCCAGCAGCCCAGGACTAGCGGGGGGGGGTAACAATGAGCAGTTCTTC
. TRBJ2-7 TRBV9 TRBD1 CASSESGTASYEQYF TGTGCCAGCAGCGAGTCGGGGACAGCCTCCTACGAGCAGTACTTC
. TRBJ2-2 TRBV7-3 . CASSAGTPNTGELFF TGTGCCAGCAGCGCCGGGACACCGAACACCGGGGAGCTGTTTTTT
few TRBJ2-7 TRBV5-4 . CASSMDSYEQYF TGTGCCAGCAGCATGGACAGTTACGAGCAGTACTTC
. TRBJ1-4 TRBV19 TRBD1 CATGQGDEKLFF TGTGCCACGGGACAGGGGGATGAAAAACTGTTTTTT
. TRBJ2-7 TRBV18 . CASSPSLLSSYEQYF TGTGCCAGCTCACCAAGTCTCCTTAGCTCCTACGAGCAGTACTTC
. TRBJ1-1 TRBV30 TRBD1 CAWSVAGGTEAFF TGTGCCTGGAGTGTGGCAGGGGGCACTGAAGCTTTCTTT
. TRBJ2-4 TRBV15 TRBD1 CATSRDRAIDIQYF TGTGCCACCAGCAGGGACAGGGCGATCGACATTCAGTACTTC
. TRBJ2-1 TRBV11-3 TRBD2 CASSSGLAGRNSYNEQFF TGTGCCAGCAGCTCTGGCTTAGCGGGGCGAAACTCCTACAATGAGCAGTTCTTC
few TRBJ2-3 TRBV7-9 . CASSSSTVHTQYF TGTGCCAGCAGCTCGTCGACAGTCCATACGCAGTATTTT
. TRBJ1-1 TRBV12-5 . CASGSVGLGTEAFF TGTGCTAGTGGTTCGGTGGGGTTAGGCACTGAAGCTTTCTTT
. TRBJ2-1 TRBV9 TRBD1 CASSVSGQGVYNEQFF TGTGCCAGCAGCGTAAGTGGGCAGGGGGTCTACAATGAGCAGTTCTTC
. TRBJ2-7 TRBV7-9 TRBD2 CASSYGTSGYEQYF TGTGCCAGCAGCTACGGGACTAGCGGCTACGAGCAGTACTTC
. TRBJ2-7 TRBV18 . CASSPPASLYEQYF TGTGCCAGCTCACCACCCGCCTCTCTCTACGAGCAGTACTTC
. TRBJ1-3 TRBV30 TRBD1 CAWSVQGVSGNTIYF TGTGCCTGGAGTGTACAGGGGGTCTCTGGAAACACCATATATTTT
. TRBJ2-7 TRBV10-2 . CASSGAPLSSYEQYF TGCGCCAGCAGTGGGGCACCTCTGAGCTCCTACGAGCAGTACTTC
medium-sized TRBJ2-7 TRBV2 . CASRYGVIEQYF TGTGCCAGCAGATATGGGGTTATCGAGCAGTACTTC
. TRBJ2-3 TRBV19 TRBD2 CASSIALAGVGADTQYF TGTGCCAGTAGTATAGCCTTAGCGGGAGTGGGGGCAGATACGCAGTATTTT
few TRBJ2-7 TRBV18 . CASSPGGTEQYF TGTGCCAGCTCACCAGGGGGAACCGAGCAGTACTTC
few TRBJ2-7 TRBV5-5 TRBD1 CASSLGETGGRVQYF TGTGCCAGCAGCTTGGGGGAGACAGGGGGTCGTGTGCAGTACTTC
once TRBJ2-4 TRBV5-5 TRBD2 CASSLLQTSGTKNIQYF TGTGCCAGCAGCTTGCTTCAGACTAGCGGTACCAAAAACATTCAGTACTTC